This T cell receptor (beta chain) derives from a study of CD8 T cells in ankylosing spondylitis. Study conclusions and caveats: A CD8+ phenotype characterized the disease-linked clones, which were relatively rare in peripheral blood. Seemingly distinctive of ankylosing spondylitis blood was a TCR beta motif formed by eight highly homologous variants.

This clonotype was recorded many times. Its antigen is unknown. This CDR3 region has 12 residues. V gave up 5 bases and J gave up 10 bases, with 12 bases separating them. Libraries for TCR beta were made by quantitative 5'-RACE with molecular barcodes. TCRdb redid the calling of the 5' RACE reads with MiXCR, one entry per CDR3 protein. The repertoire holds around 210,000 distinct CDR3 sequences, with roughly 8.2% as singletons. The sequence was collected from a female donor with ankylosing spondylitis or in good health (not recorded which). The V gene is TRBV12-3 or TRBV12-4, the J gene TRBJ2-1; D unclear. The sample comprised blood, either unsorted or a sorted T cell fraction (not recorded which). The CDR3 region has the DNA TGTGCCAGCAGTATCCGTTTGATGGAGCAGTTCTTC. Translating it yields CASSIRLMEQFF.